Following are 10 T cell receptor beta chains from one sample sequenced in a study of glioma-infiltrating T cells. TCR alpha and beta CDR3 regions were amplified from RNA using iRepertoire nested multiplex PCR. MiXCR, applied by TCRdb to the multiplex PCR reads, yields one record per CDR3 protein. The sample has around 140,000 distinct CDR3 sequences, roughly two fifths seen once; the top ten hold roughly 20%. The sequenced sample consisted of glioma tissue, nonneoplastic brain tissue, or PBMCs (not recorded which). These receptors were obtained from a human donor with low-grade glioma or glioblastoma, undergoing nonglioma brain surgery, or in good health (not recorded which).

This sequence joins TRBV27 and TRBJ1-2, with D maybe TRBD1 (6 bases). The CDR3 totals 13 residues. Germline CDR1 MNHEY, CDR2 SMNVEV (reference sequence). The V end was cut by 4 bases, the J end by 5 bases, with 11 bases between. CDR3 residues: CASSSQGTYGYTF. The CDR3 region has the DNA TGTGCCAGCAGTTCGCAGGGGACATATGGCTACACCTTC.

The rearrangement links TRBV20-1 to TRBJ2-7; 7 nucleotides match TRBD1. This CDR3 comprises 15 residues. V lost 5 bases to trimming and J lost 4 bases; unmatched junction nucleotides: 14. CDR1 DFQATT and CDR2 SNEGSKA come from the germline V gene (reference sequence). This CDR3 reads CSAEFPQGVVYEQYF. The CDR3 DNA reads as TGCAGTGCTGAGTTTCCCCAGGGGGTAGTTTACGAGCAGTACTTC.

The chain links TRBV2 to TRBJ1-2, with D uncertain. This CDR3 has 12 amino acids. CDR1 SNHLY and CDR2 FYNNEI come from the germline V gene. V was shortened by 7 bases and J by 2 bases, with 8 bases between the two germline ends. CDR3 in DNA: TGTGCCAGCACACACGGGAACTATGGCTACACCTTC. Protein sequence: CASTHGNYGYTF.

This clonotype was observed once. The chain employs TRBV6-6 and TRBJ2-1; 8 bases agree with TRBD1. The V segment lost 5 bases and the J segment 3 bases; nucleotides outside the gene matches: 6. In germline, CDR1 is MNHNY, CDR2 SVGAGI (reference sequence). The CDR3 sequence is 15 residues long. The CDR3 sequence is CASSPTGVFYNEQFF. The CDR3 bases are TGTGCCAGCAGTCCGACAGGGGTTTTCTACAATGAGCAGTTCTTC.

V gene TRBV6-5 combines with J gene TRBJ2-1, with TRBD2 matching over 15 bases. The CDR3 is 17 residues long. J lost 5 bases, V lost 6 bases, and 8 bases had no gene match. Germline CDR1 is MNHEY and CDR2 is SVGAGI. The chain's CDR3 is CASRPGLAGGSDNEQFF. CDR3 nucleotide sequence: TGTGCCAGCAGACCAGGACTAGCGGGAGGGTCTGACAATGAGCAGTTCTTC.

The DNA for the CDR3 is TGTGCCAGCAGTTCAGGCTCTTCACCCCTCCACTTT. It specifies CASSSGSSPLHF. The V call is TRBV6-1, the J call TRBJ1-6, with D unclear. The CDR3 runs to 12 residues. Germline CDR1 is MNHNS and CDR2 is SASEGT. Trimming stripped 5 bases from V and 9 bases from J, with 8 bases between.

A few counts support this clonotype. The genes are TRBV4-1 and TRBJ1-2; D gene ambiguous. This CDR3 region has 14 residues. V lost 0 bases to trimming and J lost 2 bases, with 7 bases between them. Per germline, CDR1 MGHRA and CDR2 YSYEKL. The CDR3, as DNA: TGCGCCAGCAGCCAAGAACGCCAGAACTATGGCTACACCTTC. Its protein is CASSQERQNYGYTF.

In the case of this clonotype: An end of the junction does not agree with germline; a read error may underlie this. The chain has TRBV6-9 and TRBJ2-7; D is uncertain. The CDR3 length is 13 residues. Germline CDR1 MNHGY, CDR2 SVAAGI. Here the CDR3 reads CASRYLALYEKYF. In nucleotides, the CDR3 is TGTGCCAGCAGATACTTGGCGCTTTACGAGAAGTACTTC.

On this clonotype: A junction boundary mismatches the germline segment, possibly from a read error. The chain uses TRBV10-1 and TRBJ2-1; TRBD1 agrees at 7 bases. The length of the CDR3 is 16 residues. Germline values: CDR1 WNHNN, CDR2 SYGVQD (reference sequence). CDR3 coding DNA: TGCGCCTCGAAGGACAGGACCAGACTACATTACAATGATCAGTTCTTC. Its translation: CASKDRTRLHYNDQFF.

This clonotype was seen only a few times. The V call is TRBV4-2, the J call TRBJ1-6; D remains unclear. Germline loops: CDR1 LGHNA, CDR2 YNFKEQ. Trimming cost V 0 bases and J 9 bases, with 9 bases left between them. The CDR3 spans 14 residues. The CDR3, as DNA: TGTGCCAGCAGCCAAGATGGGCGGAGTTCACCCCTCCACTTT. Its translation is CASSQDGRSSPLHF.